This T cell receptor beta chain was recovered during a study of CD8 T cells in ankylosing spondylitis. This clonotype was seen ten or more times. The CDR3 extends over 14 amino acids. Germline-derived CDR1 and CDR2 are SGDLS and YYNGEE. The junction had 0 bases not matched to a gene; V was cut back by 1 base and J by 4 bases. Using its own MiXCR run on the 5' RACE reads, TCRdb lists one record per CDR3 protein. The sample comprises about 15,000 distinct CDR3 sequences, over 2.5% of which are singletons, and approximately 8.7% rests with the top ten. The sequenced sample consisted of blood, either unsorted or a sorted T cell fraction (not recorded which). This sequence originates from a male donor with ankylosing spondylitis or in good health (not recorded which). The V gene is TRBV9, the J gene TRBJ2-5; 11 positions match TRBD2. The CDR3 here is CASSVTSGGETQYF. Written as DNA, the CDR3 is TGTGCCAGCAGCGTAACTAGCGGGGGAGAGACCCAGTACTTC.